This TCR beta chain was observed in a study of T-cell reconstitution after alpha-beta-depleted transplantation in children. Unique molecular identifiers were incorporated during preparation of the TCRbeta library. TCRdb reanalysed the PCR reads using MiXCR and keeps one entry per CDR3 protein. This sample carries 75,000 to 100,000 distinct CDR3 sequences, approximately 9.2% of them seen once, and the ten largest clones take over 6%. The CDR3 is 16 amino acids. The V gene end was trimmed by 2 bases and the J gene end by 4 bases; junction bases not matched to a gene: 10. Germline assignment: CDR1 DFQATT and CDR2 SNEGSKA (reference sequence).

V is TRBV20-1 and J is TRBJ1-5, with 8 nucleotides matching TRBD1. The receptor was derived from a human donor who donated a stem cell graft to a child with congenital amegakaryocytic thrombocytopenia. Sample: PBMCs from the stem cell graft donor, taken from the stem cell graft. CDR3 loop: CSARSRDRNGNQPQHF. DNA of the CDR3: TGCAGTGCTAGATCTCGGGACAGGAACGGGAATCAGCCCCAGCATTTT.